This TCR beta chain was recorded in a study of blood T cell repertoires in COVID-19. Profiled with immunoSEQ multiplex PCR; TCRdb holds only in-frame clones, not every one. This sample yields 250,000 to 350,000 clones, of which 85% are seen a single time; 2% to 3% belongs to the top ten. Those enrolled, adults aged roughly 18 to 95 years, came from fewer than 25 US areas. The CDR3 covers 12 residues. Per the germline V gene, CDR1 is SNHLY and CDR2 is FYNNEI. Trimming removed 4 bases at V and 3 bases at J, with 6 bases between. The receptor was derived from a woman between 50 and 59 years old who had recovered from COVID-19. The genes are TRBV2 and TRBJ1-1; D is uncertain. Sequencing used PBMCs or T cells enriched from blood (not recorded which). CDR3 amino acids: CASSGPDTEAFF. The CDR3, as DNA: TGTGCCAGCAGTGGTCCGGACACTGAAGCTTTCTTT.